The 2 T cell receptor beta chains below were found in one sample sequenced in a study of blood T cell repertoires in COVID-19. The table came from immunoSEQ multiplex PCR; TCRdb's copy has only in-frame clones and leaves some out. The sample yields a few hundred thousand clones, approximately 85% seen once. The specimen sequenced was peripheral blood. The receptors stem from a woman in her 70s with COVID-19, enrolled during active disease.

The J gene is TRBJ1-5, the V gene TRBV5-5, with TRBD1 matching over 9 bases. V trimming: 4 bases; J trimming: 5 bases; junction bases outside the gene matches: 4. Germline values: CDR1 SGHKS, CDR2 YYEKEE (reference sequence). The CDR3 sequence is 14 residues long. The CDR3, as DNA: TGTGCCAGCAGCCCCACAGGGGGCCATCAGCCCCAGCATTTT. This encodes CASSPTGGHQPQHF.

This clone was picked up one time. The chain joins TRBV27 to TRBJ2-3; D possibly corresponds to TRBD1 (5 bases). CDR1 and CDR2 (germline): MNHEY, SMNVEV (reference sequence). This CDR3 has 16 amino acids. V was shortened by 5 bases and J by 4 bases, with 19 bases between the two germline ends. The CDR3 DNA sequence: TGTGCCAGCAGTCCTCAGCCGGACAATGTCGCAGATACGCAGTATTTT. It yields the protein CASSPQPDNVADTQYF.